Listed below are T cell receptor beta chains from one sample, sequenced in a study of cytomegalovirus exposure and HLA in healthy donors. Profiling relied on immunoSEQ multiplex PCR, and the TCRdb table lists in-frame clones only, not all of them. The sample yields about 210,000 clones, about 81% seen once. The sequenced sample consisted of PBMCs. These receptors came from a man aged 35-49 years in good health and CMV-seropositive. The CDR3 runs from the conserved cysteine through the conserved F or W. A D gene is named only where the DNA matches it firmly. Not every row has a clone size; where given, it reads once, few, many or a size class.

>TRBD2|TRBV5-1|NA|TRBJ2-5
TGCGCCAGCAGCTTCGGACTAGCGGGAGTTAGCCAAGAGACCCAGTACTTC
CASSFGLAGVSQETQYF
>NA|TRBV7-9|NA|TRBJ2-1
TGTGCCAGCAGCTTAGGTCAAGTAACTTGGGCCGATGAGCAGTTCTTC
CASSLGQVTWADEQFF
>NA|TRBV6-1|NA|TRBJ1-1
TGTGCCAGCAGTCTGGAAGGGGGACGGGCTGAAGCTTTCTTT
CASSLEGGRAEAFF
>TRBD2|TRBV28|NA|TRBJ2-1
TGTGCCAGCAGTTTACCCATTGGACTAGCGGGAGACTATGAGCAGTTCTTC
CASSLPIGLAGDYEQFF
>TRBD2|TRBV27|NA|TRBJ2-2
TGTGCCAGCATGGCCAGCGGGAGTATTGGCACCGGGGAGCTGTTTTTT
CASMASGSIGTGELFF
>NA|TRBV15|NA|TRBJ2-1
TGTGCCACCAGGGAGCCCGTACGAGATGAGCAGTTCTTC
CATREPVRDEQFF
>NA|TRBV6-1|NA|TRBJ2-5
TGTGCCAGCAGTGAAGGGACAGTTGTAGCCATCCAGTACTTC
CASSEGTVVAIQYF
>NA|TRBV18|once|TRBJ2-2
TGTGCCAGCACCGTTACAGGGCCGCTAGTCACCGGGGAGCTGTTTTTT
CASTVTGPLVTGELFF
>NA|TRBV30|NA|TRBJ1-2
TGTGCCTGGAGTGTATTCAGGCAGGGGTACAACTATGGCTACACCTTC
CAWSVFRQGYNYGYTF
>NA|TRBV19|NA|TRBJ1-2
TGTGCCAGTAGAGGGGGGGACTCCCTTAACTATGGCTACACCTTC
CASRGGDSLNYGYTF
>NA|TRBV6-6|few|TRBJ1-2
TGTGCCAGCAGTTACTCGGGGGGGGCCGCTAACTATGGCTACACCTTC
CASSYSGGAANYGYTF
>TRBD2|TRBV18|NA|TRBJ2-2
TGTGCCAGCTCCCCCGGGGGGCTAGCGGGAGGTGGGGAGCTGTTTTTT
CASSPGGLAGGGELFF
>NA|TRBV6-1|NA|TRBJ1-2
TGTGCCAGCAGTGACAGGGGCGGCTACACCTTC
CASSDRGGYTF
>NA|TRBV6-6|NA|TRBJ2-2
TGTGCCAGCAGTTCAAGTGGACAGAGCACCGGGGAGCTGTTTTTT
CASSSSGQSTGELFF
>TRBD1|TRBV6-6|NA|TRBJ1-2
TGTGCCAGCAGCCGGGACAGTGGCTATGGCTACACCTTC
CASSRDSGYGYTF
>NA|TRBV5-4|NA|TRBJ2-2
TGTGCCAGCAGCTACAAAGCGGGCCACCCCGAGCTGTTTTTT
CASSYKAGHPELFF
>NA|TRBV19|NA|TRBJ1-5
TGTGCCAGTACGGAGGGATGGGCACTCAATCAGCCCCAGCATTTT
CASTEGWALNQPQHF
>TRBD1|TRBV2|once|TRBJ1-1
TGTGCCACCCTCAGGGGGAGGACTGAAGCTTTCTTT
CATLRGRTEAFF
>NA|TRBV27|NA|TRBJ2-1
TGTGCCAGCAGTCGTAAGGCGGGAACCTACAATGAGCAGTTCTTC
CASSRKAGTYNEQFF
>NA|TRBV10-1|few|TRBJ2-7
TGCGCCAGCAGCAGGGGTTCGGCCGAGCAGTACTTC
CASSRGSAEQYF
>NA|TRBV19|NA|TRBJ1-3
TGTGCCAGTAGTATAGTTTCCTTCTCTGGAAACACCATATATTTT
CASSIVSFSGNTIYF
>NA|TRBV5-5|NA|TRBJ1-5
TGTGCCAGCAGCCAGGCCGTAGGCAATCAGCCCCAGCATTTT
CASSQAVGNQPQHF
>TRBD1|TRBV10-2|NA|TRBJ1-2
TGCGCCAGCAGTGAGTCGCCCGGACAGGGGGATGGCTACACCTTC
CASSESPGQGDGYTF
>NA|TRBV27|NA|TRBJ2-1
TGTGCCAGCAGTTTTTCCCCTCTGGGCCATGAGCAGTTCTTC
CASSFSPLGHEQFF
>NA|TRBV7-9|NA|TRBJ1-2
TGTGCCAGCAGCTCCGACAGTGGTTATGGCTACACCTTC
CASSSDSGYGYTF
>NA|TRBV30|NA|TRBJ2-7
TGTGCCTGGAGTGTACAGGCCGGAAGGGCAGCCTACGAGCAGTACTTC
CAWSVQAGRAAYEQYF
>TRBD1|TRBV11-2|NA|TRBJ1-3
TGTGCCAGCAGCTTAATGGACAGGGGTGGAAACACCATATATTTT
CASSLMDRGGNTIYF
>TRBD1|TRBV7-9|NA|TRBJ1-2
TGTGCCAGCAGTCTGGACAGGGTTTATGGCTACACCTTC
CASSLDRVYGYTF
>TRBD1|TRBV10-1|NA|TRBJ2-2
TGCGCCAGCAGTGAGTCGAATACACAGGGGGTAGGAACCGGGGAGCTGTTTTTT
CASSESNTQGVGTGELFF
>TRBD1|TRBV27|NA|TRBJ2-1
TGTGCCAGCAGTCTCTCAGGGGGTGCCCCGTTCTTC
CASSLSGGAPFF
>NA|TRBV5-6|once|TRBJ2-1
TGTGCCAGCAGCTTAATGTCCCAGCGGCACGGGAGTGAGCAGTTCTTC
CASSLMSQRHGSEQFF
>NA|TRBV5-4|few|TRBJ2-5
TGTGCCAGCAGCTTGGGCGGGGTAAAAGAGACCCAGTACTTC
CASSLGGVKETQYF
>NA|TRBV12-2|NA|TRBJ2-1
TGTGCAAGTCGCTCCACGGGACTTACCGACTCCAAGTTCTTC
CASRSTGLTDSKFF
>NA|TRBV19|NA|TRBJ2-6
TGTGCCAGTCGGACTTCTGGGGCCAACGTCCTGACTTTC
CASRTSGANVLTF
>NA|TRBV7-6|NA|TRBJ2-3
TGTGCCAGCTCTGAGCGGAAATCTACCGGGGATACGCAGTATTTT
CASSERKSTGDTQYF
>NA|TRBV6-5|NA|TRBJ2-1
TGTGCCAGCAGTTCGGACACTTACAATGAGCAGTTCTTC
CASSSDTYNEQFF
>TRBD1|TRBV7-6|NA|TRBJ2-1
TGTGCCAGCAGCTTAGTTGTGGCCGGGACAGGACCCTACAATGAGCAGTTCTTC
CASSLVVAGTGPYNEQFF
>TRBD2|TRBV5-5|NA|TRBJ2-7
TGTGCCAGCAGCTTCGGGGGACTAGCGCGCGACGAGCAGTACTTC
CASSFGGLARDEQYF
>NA|TRBV29-1|NA|TRBJ1-1
TGCAGCGTTGGAGACATGAACACTGAAGCTTTCTTT
CSVGDMNTEAFF
>NA|TRBV25-1|once|TRBJ2-3
TGTGCCAGCAGTGAAGGGGCTGGGGCAGATACGCAGTATTTT
CASSEGAGADTQYF
>TRBD1|TRBV18|NA|TRBJ2-7
TGTGCCAGCTCACCACCGGGGCAGGGGGTCGGCTACGAGCAGTACTTC
CASSPPGQGVGYEQYF
>NA|TRBV9|NA|TRBJ1-5
TGTGCCAGCAGCGCCACAGGGAATGGGCCCCAGCATTTT
CASSATGNGPQHF
>NA|TRBV18|NA|TRBJ1-5
TGTGCCAGCTCACGATCGACAGGTGGCAATCAGCCCCAGCATTTT
CASSRSTGGNQPQHF
>NA|TRBV6-1|NA|TRBJ2-1
TGTGCCAGCAGGGAGCAGCCTTTCTCCTACAATGAGCAGTTCTTC
CASREQPFSYNEQFF
>TRBD2|TRBV9|NA|TRBJ2-2
TGTGCCAGCAGCGTAGCCGGACTAGCGGGAGGAAGCACCGGGGAGCTGTTTTTT
CASSVAGLAGGSTGELFF
>TRBD2|TRBV9|NA|TRBJ2-2
TGTGCCAGCAGCGTAGGGGCGGGAGCTTACACCGGGGAGCTGTTTTTT
CASSVGAGAYTGELFF
>NA|TRBV30|NA|TRBJ2-7
TGTGCCTGGAGTGTACGGAGGGGGGGAATCAGGGACTACGAGCAGTACTTC
CAWSVRRGGIRDYEQYF
>NA|TRBV27|NA|TRBJ1-1
TGTGCCAGCAGTTTAGACAGCGTGGGAACTGAAGCTTTCTTT
CASSLDSVGTEAFF
>NA|TRBV5-4|NA|TRBJ2-5
TGTGCCAGCAGCTTGGTCGGTTCTTGGGAGCAGTACTTC
CASSLVGSWEQYF
>TRBD1|TRBV5-1|NA|TRBJ1-1
TGCGCCAGCAGCTTGGACTCGGCTCTCAGGGGGTTAAGTGAAGCTTTCTTT
CASSLDSALRGLSEAFF
>NA|TRBV27|NA|TRBJ2-1
TGTGCCAGCACCTCTCTAGCGACGACCCGGAGTGAGCAGTTCTTC
CASTSLATTRSEQFF
>NA|TRBV5-6|NA|TRBJ1-2
TGTGCCAGCCACTGGCTTTCGGGGGGTCGAGCAGCGAGCTACACCTTC
CASHWLSGGRAASYTF
>NA|TRBV18|NA|TRBJ1-2
TGTGCCAGCTCACCACGCGACAGCGTCAACTATGGCTACACCTTC
CASSPRDSVNYGYTF
>NA|TRBV4-1|NA|TRBJ1-5
TGCGCCAGCAGCCAAGATACGACACAAACTTTTAGCAATCAGCCCCAGCATTTT
CASSQDTTQTFSNQPQHF
>NA|TRBV5-1|NA|TRBJ2-7
TGCGCCAGCAGCTTGGCAGGGCTCGAGCAGTACTTC
CASSLAGLEQYF
>TRBD1|TRBV7-2|NA|TRBJ2-1
TGTGCCAGCAGCCCTGACAGGGGGCGCCAAAATGAGCAGTTCTTC
CASSPDRGRQNEQFF
>NA|TRBV5-1|NA|TRBJ2-7
TGCGCCAGCAGCTTGGGGCGGACTACCACCTACGAGCAGTACTTC
CASSLGRTTTYEQYF
>NA|TRBV23-1|NA|TRBJ2-1
TGCGCCAGCAAGGAGGGCTCCTACAATGAGCAGTTCTTC
CASKEGSYNEQFF
>NA|TRBV6-5|NA|TRBJ1-1
TGTGCCAGCACTCCAGGGATGAACACTGAAGCTTTCTTT
CASTPGMNTEAFF
>NA|TRBV27|NA|TRBJ1-1
TGTGCCAGCAGTCCCCGGGGAACACCCAACACTGAAGCTTTCTTT
CASSPRGTPNTEAFF